A selection of T cell receptor beta chains follows, all from one sample in a study of shared clonotypes between healthy human individuals. Method: immunoSEQ multiplex PCR; TCRdb's copy keeps in-frame clones and lacks some. The sample includes roughly 1,000,000 clones, approximately 80% of them seen just once. Sequencing was performed on memory CD4+ T cells from PBMCs. These receptors were taken from a man aged 18-30 years in good health. Some clones in this sample may be carry-over from other donors' samples. Both conserved end residues are part of each CDR3. A D gene is named only where the DNA matches it firmly. The size field is filled for only some rows; it gives once, few, many or a size class.

v_gene	len	abundance	d_gene	j_gene	CDR3nt	CDR3aa
TRBV5-4	14	few	TRBD2	TRBJ2-1	TGTGCCACTAGTTGGACTAGCGGCTACAATGAGCAGTTCTTC	CATSWTSGYNEQFF
TRBV7-3	13	.	.	TRBJ2-1	TGTGCCAGCAGCTTGGAGCTAGACAATGAGCAGTTCTTC	CASSLELDNEQFF
TRBV5-6	13	once	.	TRBJ1-6	TGTGCCAGCAGCTTGGACAGTAATTCACCCCTCCACTTT	CASSLDSNSPLHF
TRBV2	16	.	TRBD2	TRBJ2-2	TGTGCCAGCAGCGCGGGACTAGCGGGAGCGGCCGGGGAGCTGTTTTTT	CASSAGLAGAAGELFF
TRBV10-3	14	once	.	TRBJ2-6	TGTGCCATCAGCCAGGGGTCCGGGGCCAACGTCCTGACTTTC	CAISQGSGANVLTF
TRBV11-1	14	.	.	TRBJ2-1	TGTGCCAGCAGCCCGGGGGTAGCAGGTGGTGAGCAGTTCTTC	CASSPGVAGGEQFF
TRBV20-1	11	once	.	TRBJ2-7	TGCAGTGCCGAAGACCGCTACGAGCAGTACTTC	CSAEDRYEQYF
TRBV19	16	many	.	TRBJ1-5	TGTGCCAGTACCCTCGGGAGACAGCTACGGGGGCAGCCCCAGCATTTT	CASTLGRQLRGQPQHF
TRBV28	11	.	TRBD1	TRBJ1-1	TGTGCCAGCAGCCCGGGACAGAGAGCTTTCTTT	CASSPGQRAFF
TRBV6-6	12	.	.	TRBJ2-2	TGTGCCAGCAGTCCCCCCGCGCGGGAGCTGTTTTTT	CASSPPARELFF
TRBV2	13	once	.	TRBJ1-2	TGTGCCAGCAGGTACAGGGTCCTCTATGGCTACACCTTC	CASRYRVLYGYTF
TRBV7-3	17	few	TRBD1	TRBJ1-3	TGTGCCAGCAGCCTATCGGGACAGGGGTGGCATGGAAACACCATATATTTT	CASSLSGQGWHGNTIYF
TRBV30	16	.	TRBD2	TRBJ2-3	TGTGCCAGGGGACTAGCGGGAGAATCAAGGACAGATACGCAGTATTTT	CARGLAGESRTDTQYF
TRBV28	15	.	.	TRBJ2-3	TGTGCCAGCAGTTTTTCAGGGCATAGCACAGATACGCAGTATTTT	CASSFSGHSTDTQYF
TRBV27	13	.	.	TRBJ2-1	TGTGCCAGCCACTGGAGGGCGGGTGGTGAGCAGTTCTTC	CASHWRAGGEQFF
TRBV7-9	18	.	.	TRBJ2-4	TGTGCCAGCAGCTTACTCCCAGGGGGGGGACTAGCCAAAAACATTCAGTACTTC	CASSLLPGGGLAKNIQYF
TRBV30	14	.	.	TRBJ1-6	TGTGCCTGGAGTGTACGGGCAGGGTATTCACCCCTCCACTTT	CAWSVRAGYSPLHF
TRBV6-5	15	.	TRBD1	TRBJ1-4	TGTGCCAGCAGACTCCGGGGGGACAGTCGGGAAAAACTGTTTTTT	CASRLRGDSREKLFF
TRBV7-7	15	many	.	TRBJ1-3	TGTGCCAGCAGCGCCGGCACTAGCTCTGGAAACACCATATATTTT	CASSAGTSSGNTIYF
TRBV18	13	.	.	TRBJ1-2	TGTGCCAGCTCACCTACCTCTAACTATGGCTACACCTTC	CASSPTSNYGYTF
TRBV5-6	18	.	.	TRBJ1-5	TGTGCCAGCAGCGCTAGTGGTGCCCTCCCGCGAGCCAATCAGCCCCAGCATTTT	CASSASGALPRANQPQHF
TRBV7-4	17	.	TRBD2	TRBJ2-5	TGTGCCAGCAGCCTAAAGTTAGCAGCGGGAGAGCAAGAGACCCAGTACTTC	CASSLKLAAGEQETQYF
TRBV5-1	15	few	TRBD2	TRBJ2-7	TGCGCCAGCAGCCCAGGGACTAGCGGGAGTTGGGAGCAGTACTTC	CASSPGTSGSWEQYF
TRBV7-2	18	few	TRBD1	TRBJ1-5	TGTGCCAGCAGCACCTACTTCCAGGGGGCTTCCAGCAATCAGCCCCAGCATTTT	CASSTYFQGASSNQPQHF
TRBV4-2	16	many	TRBD2	TRBJ2-7	TGTGCCAGCAGCCAACCGGGGACTAGTGGGCTCTACGAGCAGTACTTC	CASSQPGTSGLYEQYF
TRBV6-1	14	.	.	TRBJ1-3	TGTGCCAGCACGGTAGGGGCTTACGGAAACACCATATATTTT	CASTVGAYGNTIYF
TRBV28	17	once	.	TRBJ2-2	TGTGCCAGCAGTTTTTCAACTCCTGGGGGCGGAACCGGGGAGCTGTTTTTT	CASSFSTPGGGTGELFF
TRBV5-4	14	.	TRBD1	TRBJ1-2	TGTGCCAGCAGCCCTGGACAGGTGGCCTATGGCTACACCTTC	CASSPGQVAYGYTF
TRBV7-8	15	once	.	TRBJ2-3	TGTGCCAGCAGCCGAACGGGACTCCGCACAGATACGCAGTATTTT	CASSRTGLRTDTQYF
TRBV6-6	12	.	.	TRBJ2-5	TGTGCCTCCTACGGCTACCAAGAGACCCAGTACTTC	CASYGYQETQYF
TRBV2	12	.	TRBD2	TRBJ2-5	TGTGCCACTGGGAGGGTTAAGGAGACCCAGTACTTC	CATGRVKETQYF
TRBV7-2	14	.	.	TRBJ2-2	TGTGCCAGCAGCTTATATGTCAACACCGGGGAGCTGTTTTTT	CASSLYVNTGELFF
TRBV5-1	17	.	TRBD1	TRBJ2-3	TGCGCCAGCAGCTTACGCGGGACAGGGGGCGAGGCAGATACGCAGTATTTT	CASSLRGTGGEADTQYF
TRBV2	15	.	.	TRBJ2-6	TGTGCCAGCAGACCTGGACTCTCTGGGGCCAACGTCCTGACTTTC	CASRPGLSGANVLTF
TRBV30	17	few	TRBD1	TRBJ1-4	TGTGCCTGGAGTCCCCTAGGACAGGGGGATCGGGGTGAAAAACTGTTTTTT	CAWSPLGQGDRGEKLFF
TRBV5-1	15	.	.	TRBJ2-7	TGCGCCAGCAGCTTAACAGGGTCTTCCCCTTACGAGCAGTACTTC	CASSLTGSSPYEQYF
TRBV28	17	many	.	TRBJ1-5	TGTGCCAGCAGTTTAAACTCGGGGGGTTGGAGCAATCAGCCCCAGCATTTT	CASSLNSGGWSNQPQHF
TRBV7-6	12	.	.	TRBJ2-2	TGTGCCAGCAGAGGTAGCACCGGGGAGCTGTTTTTT	CASRGSTGELFF
TRBV28	11	.	TRBD1	TRBJ2-7	TGTGCCAGCAAAGACCGGGACAGGGGGTACTTC	CASKDRDRGYF
TRBV6-1	14	.	TRBD1	TRBJ2-7	TGTGCCAGCAGTACCGGGACAGCAGTCTACGAGCAGTACTTC	CASSTGTAVYEQYF
TRBV7-2	15	few	TRBD2	TRBJ2-7	TGTGCCAGCAGCTTAGCTAGCGGGAATAAATACGAGCAGTACTTC	CASSLASGNKYEQYF
TRBV2	13	many	TRBD1	TRBJ2-5	TGTGCCAGCACAGGACAGGTCCAAGAGACCCAGTACTTC	CASTGQVQETQYF
TRBV10-3	18	.	TRBD2	TRBJ2-1	TGTGCCATCAGGCCTGGGACTAGCGGGAGGGTAGTGAAGACTGAGCAGTTCTTC	CAIRPGTSGRVVKTEQFF
TRBV18	14	few	TRBD2	TRBJ2-1	TGTGCCACCGTATCCGGGACTAGCGCTACTGAGCAGTTCTTC	CATVSGTSATEQFF
TRBV28	14	.	TRBD1	TRBJ2-7	TGTGCCAGCAGTACGGCTCAGGGGGCCTACGAGCAGTACTTC	CASSTAQGAYEQYF
TRBV2	13	.	.	TRBJ1-6	TGTGCCAGCACCGACAATTATAATTCACCCCTCCACTTT	CASTDNYNSPLHF
TRBV6-1	11	few	.	TRBJ2-7	TGTGCCAGCAGCCATAGTAGCGAGCAGTACTTC	CASSHSSEQYF
TRBV7-9	12	many	.	TRBJ1-1	TGTGCCAGCAGCAAAACAAGCACTGAAGCTTTCTTT	CASSKTSTEAFF
TRBV27	15	.	TRBD2	TRBJ2-2	TGTGCCAGCAGGACACTAGCGGGGGACACCGGGGAGCTGTTTTTT	CASRTLAGDTGELFF
TRBV2	14	.	.	TRBJ1-3	TGTGCCAGCGGTACAATTTTACCTGGAAACACCATATATTTT	CASGTILPGNTIYF
TRBV7-2	17	.	TRBD1	TRBJ2-5	TGTGCCAGCAGCTTAGGGCCAGGGGGCGAACATAGGGAGACCCAGTACTTC	CASSLGPGGEHRETQYF